The rows below give T cell receptor beta chains drawn from one sample of a study of cytomegalovirus exposure and HLA in healthy donors. Produced via immunoSEQ multiplex PCR; TCRdb's table is partial and in-frame only. The sample carries some 170,000 clones, roughly 81% recorded once. Sequenced: PBMCs. These receptors all stem from a woman aged 18-29 years in good health and CMV-seropositive. Each CDR3 is given with its conserved first and last residue. The order of the fields is V gene, D gene, J gene, clone size, CDR3 protein, CDR3 DNA. A D gene is named only where the DNA matches it firmly. Size is stated for part of the rows, as once, few or many counts, or as a class when the clone is expanded.

>TRBV4-2|TRBD2|TRBJ2-5|.
CASSVSGGEETQYF
TGTGCCAGCAGCGTTAGCGGGGGCGAAGAGACCCAGTACTTC
>TRBV6-6|.|TRBJ2-3|.
CASARQGFDTQYF
TGTGCCAGCGCTCGGCAGGGTTTTGATACGCAGTATTTT
>TRBV6-5|.|TRBJ1-1|.
CASSLGRRGTSEAFF
TGTGCCAGCAGTTTGGGAAGAAGGGGTACCTCGGAAGCTTTCTTT
>TRBV6-5|.|TRBJ2-7|once
CASTSLNKRSYEQYF
TGTGCCAGCACTTCCCTTAATAAGCGCTCCTACGAGCAGTACTTC
>TRBV19|TRBD1|TRBJ1-3|.
CASNNPGTGTGNTIYF
TGTGCCAGTAATAATCCGGGGACAGGGACTGGAAACACCATATATTTT
>TRBV28|TRBD1|TRBJ1-5|.
CASRPRQGMGQPQHF
TGTGCCAGCAGGCCCCGACAGGGAATGGGTCAGCCCCAGCATTTT
>TRBV27|TRBD1|TRBJ1-2|.
CASRTGGSGYTF
TGTGCCAGCCGGACAGGGGGATCTGGCTACACCTTC
>TRBV28|.|TRBJ1-6|.
CASRHREGHNNSPLHF
TGTGCCAGCAGGCACAGGGAGGGGCACAATAATTCACCCCTCCACTTT
>TRBV6-5|.|TRBJ2-7|.
CASSRSQGPYEQYF
TGTGCCAGCAGCCGCTCACAGGGTCCCTACGAGCAGTACTTC
>TRBV29-1|.|TRBJ1-1|.
CSVDQGLNTEAFF
TGCAGCGTTGATCAGGGATTGAACACTGAAGCTTTCTTT
>TRBV7-9|.|TRBJ2-1|.
CASSFPLVTEDEQFF
TGTGCCAGCAGCTTCCCTCTAGTGACGGAGGATGAGCAGTTCTTC
>TRBV7-9|.|TRBJ2-3|.
CASSYGRTSTDTQYF
TGTGCCAGCAGCTATGGACGGACAAGCACAGATACGCAGTATTTT
>TRBV19|TRBD1|TRBJ1-2|.
CASQISGQGRMSGYTF
TGTGCCAGCCAAATAAGCGGACAGGGGCGCATGAGTGGCTACACCTTC
>TRBV5-1|.|TRBJ1-1|few
CASSYARGDTEAFF
TGCGCCAGCAGCTACGCACGCGGGGACACTGAAGCTTTCTTT
>TRBV29-1|.|TRBJ2-5|few
CSVRRSRNQETQYF
TGCAGCGTCCGACGTTCCAGGAATCAAGAGACCCAGTACTTC
>TRBV4-3|TRBD1|TRBJ1-2|.
CASSHAGTGTYGYTF
TGCGCCAGCAGCCACGCCGGGACAGGGACCTATGGCTACACCTTC
>TRBV19|TRBD1|TRBJ2-1|.
CASSPGQDFNEQFF
TGTGCCAGTAGCCCGGGACAGGATTTTAATGAGCAGTTCTTC
>TRBV7-9|.|TRBJ1-5|.
CASSLAQTSGHQPQHF
TGTGCCAGCAGCTTAGCGCAGACCTCAGGGCATCAGCCCCAGCACTTT
>TRBV6-1|TRBD1|TRBJ2-1|.
CASSEYYRGLEQFF
TGTGCCAGCAGTGAATACTACAGGGGGCTGGAGCAGTTCTTC
>TRBV6-1|.|TRBJ1-5|.
CASSDPYQPQHF
TGTGCCAGCAGTGACCCCTATCAGCCCCAGCATTTT
>TRBV6-5|.|TRBJ2-7|once
CASSYHALSSSYEQYF
TGTGCCAGCAGTTACCACGCCTTGAGTAGCTCCTACGAGCAGTACTTC
>TRBV4-1|.|TRBJ1-5|.
CASSQKEGRSSNQPQHF
TGCGCCAGCAGCCAGAAGGAAGGGAGGTCTAGCAATCAGCCCCAGCATTTT
>TRBV19|.|TRBJ1-3|.
CASTQNSGNTIYF
TGTGCCAGTACCCAGAACTCTGGAAACACCATATATTTT
>TRBV7-8|TRBD2|TRBJ2-3|.
CASSLVGTRAGDTQYF
TGTGCCAGCAGCTTAGTAGGGACTAGAGCAGGGGATACGCAGTATTTT
>TRBV13|.|TRBJ2-3|.
CATVSRGKGTPSTDTQYF
TGTGCCACCGTCTCCCGGGGCAAAGGGACACCGAGCACAGATACGCAGTATTTT
>TRBV6-1|TRBD1|TRBJ2-7|.
CASSVFDRGAYEQYF
TGTGCCAGCAGTGTCTTTGACAGGGGGGCCTACGAGCAGTACTTC
>TRBV6-4|.|TRBJ1-1|.
CASSDGGVEAFF
TGTGCCAGCAGTGATGGGGGGGTTGAAGCTTTCTTT
>TRBV7-2|.|TRBJ1-3|.
CASSLGRDLRGNTIYF
TGTGCCAGCAGCTTAGGGAGGGATCTGCGGGGAAACACCATATATTTT
>TRBV6-4|TRBD2|TRBJ2-1|.
CASSLKAAGEQFF
TGTGCCAGCAGCCTAAAGGCAGCGGGAGAGCAGTTCTTC
>TRBV5-6|.|TRBJ1-2|.
CASSRGRIGSYTF
TGTGCCAGCAGCCGCGGACGGATCGGGAGCTACACCTTC
>TRBV11-2|.|TRBJ1-2|.
CASSLDLGGFGYTF
TGTGCCAGCAGCTTAGATCTGGGAGGGTTTGGCTACACCTTC
>TRBV19|TRBD1|TRBJ1-6|.
CASSIGDRTNSPLHF
TGTGCCAGTAGTATAGGGGACAGGACTAATTCACCCCTCCACTTT
>TRBV9|TRBD2|TRBJ2-3|few
CASSPGTSGNTDTQYF
TGTGCCAGCAGCCCCGGGACTAGCGGAAACACAGATACGCAGTATTTT
>TRBV5-4|TRBD2|TRBJ2-1|few
CASSVRLAGGPGQFF
TGTGCCAGCAGCGTACGACTAGCGGGGGGGCCCGGGCAGTTCTTC
>TRBV11-3|TRBD2|TRBJ2-3|.
CASSVSGGAQYF
TGTGCCAGCAGCGTTAGCGGGGGCGCGCAGTATTTT
>TRBV29-1|.|TRBJ2-1|.
CSVVGGAGDEQFF
TGCAGCGTTGTGGGGGGGGCTGGTGATGAGCAGTTCTTC
>TRBV5-4|TRBD2|TRBJ2-1|few
CASSPDPRTSNSNEQFF
TGTGCCAGCAGCCCAGATCCTAGGACTAGCAATTCCAATGAGCAGTTCTTC
>TRBV10-3|.|TRBJ1-1|once
CAISESGGEAFF
TGTGCCATCAGTGAGTCCGGGGGTGAAGCTTTCTTT
>TRBV4-1|TRBD2|TRBJ2-5|.
CASSPILAGLQETQYF
TGCGCCAGCAGCCCGATACTAGCGGGACTTCAAGAGACCCAGTACTTC
>TRBV7-3|.|TRBJ1-1|.
CASSLTGLGGNTEAFF
TGTGCCAGCAGCTTAACGGGCTTAGGGGGGAACACTGAAGCTTTCTTT
>TRBV10-3|TRBD2|TRBJ2-3|.
CAIRTSGASTDTQYF
TGTGCCATCAGGACTAGCGGGGCGAGCACAGATACGCAGTATTTT